These 30 T cell receptor beta chains originate from one sample sequenced in a study of persistence of HIV-infected CD4 T cells. An overlapping HIV-1 Gag peptide pool stimulated these cells at about 0.94 ug/peptide/mL. Responding CD4+ T cells were sorted by upregulation of both CD40 ligand and CD69. For these receptors, no antigen is known. This was the immunoSEQ version 4 assay in survey mode. Here immunoSEQ multiplex PCR was the method, and the copy in TCRdb shows in-frame clones only, minus some. Of roughly 8,500 clones listed, more than 65% are singletons. Sequences were derived from CD4+ T cells sorted from PBMCs after roughly 20-hour stimulation, sampled from a patient who received antiretroviral therapy. These receptor sequences come from an adult woman with HIV who was CMV-seropositive.

Turning to this clone: At one boundary the junction diverges from the germline segment, which might be a read error. The chain links TRBV7-9 to TRBJ2-1; TRBD1 matches 8 bases. Germline V gene lookup returns CDR1 SEHNR and CDR2 FQNEAQ (reference sequence). The CDR3 has 16 amino acids. In nucleotides, the CDR3 is TGTGCCAGCACCCAGGGGGCCTCCAAAGGGTACAGTGAGCAGTTCTTC. Protein: CASTQGASKGYSEQFF.

The chain links TRBV29-1 to TRBJ1-2; 7 nucleotides line up with TRBD1. Germline V gene data show CDR1 as SQVTM and CDR2 as ANQGSEA. The CDR3 extends over 13 amino acids. Germline trimming cut 2 bases from V and 4 bases from J; bases unmatched to any gene: 4. The chain's CDR3 is CSVERDSGYGYTF. In nucleotides, the CDR3 is TGCAGCGTTGAACGGGACAGCGGCTATGGCTACACCTTC.

The chain links TRBV2 to TRBJ2-4, with 7 bases lining up with TRBD2. This CDR3 contains 15 residues. J lost 0 bases, V lost 4 bases, and 3 bases had no gene match. Germline V gives CDR1 SNHLY, CDR2 FYNNEI. DNA for the CDR3: TGTGCCAGCAGTGGGGGAGGGATAGCCAAAAACATTCAGTACTTC. It translates to CASSGGGIAKNIQYF.

This chain joins TRBV15 and TRBJ2-5; TRBD2 aligns across 13 bases. V lost 0 bases, J lost 5 bases, and 3 bases stayed unmatched. CDR1 and CDR2 (germline): LNHNV, YYDKDF (reference sequence). This CDR3 is 16 amino acids long. The CDR3 coding sequence is TGTGCCACCAGCAGAGATTTGACTAGCGGGGGGGAGACCCAGTACTTC. It codes for CATSRDLTSGGETQYF.

This clone was seen just once. Distinct nucleotide sequences in the sample also encode this CDR3. The gene calls are TRBV6-5 and TRBJ2-7; TRBD1 agrees at 8 bases. The germline CDR1 and CDR2 sequences are MNHEY and SVGAGI. This CDR3 spans 12 amino acids. V shed 6 bases and J 3 bases; nucleotides not matched to a gene: 1. The CDR3 sequence is CASRDRVYEQYF. The CDR3 DNA reads TGTGCCAGCAGGGACAGGGTCTACGAGCAGTACTTC.

In regard to this clone: Other nucleotide sequences from this sample produce the same CDR3. The CDR3 is CASSVSGRSSYNEQFF. The DNA of the CDR3 is TGTGCCAGCAGCGTTAGCGGGCGAAGCTCCTACAATGAGCAGTTCTTC. The rearrangement joins TRBV5-4 to TRBJ2-1, with 7 bases identical to TRBD2. From germline, CDR1 is SGHNT and CDR2 YYREEE (reference sequence). Trimming took 4 bases from V and 0 from J; bases not matched to a gene: 7. There are 16 residues in the CDR3. The variable domain in full, completed from reference TRBV5-4 and TRBJ2-1, reads ETGVTQSPTHLIKTRGQQVTLRCSSQSGHNTVSWYQQALGQGPQFIFQYYREEENGRGNFPPRFSGLQFPNYSSELNVNALELDDSALYLCASSVSGRSSYNEQFFGPGTRLTVL.

This chain connects TRBV5-6 to TRBJ1-2; D is undetermined. The CDR3 runs 13 residues. Germline V gene sequence: CDR1 SGHDT, CDR2 YYEEEE. Deletions cut 0 bases from V and 7 bases from J, with 10 bases between. The chain's CDR3 is CASSLGTLGGYTF. The CDR3, as DNA: TGTGCCAGCAGCTTGGGGACCTTGGGTGGCTACACCTTC.

Here the CDR3 DNA reads TGTGCCAGCAGCCTATGGGGCAGGGTAGGGCAGTACTTC. Translating it yields CASSLWGRVGQYF. This chain links TRBV28 with TRBJ2-7, with TRBD1 as a possible D gene (5 bases). Trimming cost V 6 bases and J 9 bases, with 18 bases left between them. CDR3 size: 13 residues. The germline CDR1 and CDR2 sequences are MDHEN and SYDVKM. The entire variable domain, with the rest obtained from reference TRBV28 and TRBJ2-7, is as follows: DVKVTQSSRYLVKRTGEKVFLECVQDMDHENMFWYRQDPGLGLRLIYFSYDVKMKEKGDIPEGYSVSREKKERFSLILESASTNQTSMYLCASSLWGRVGQYFGPGTRLTVT.

This chain uses TRBV6-1 with TRBJ1-5; D may be TRBD1 (6 bases). CDR3 length: 15 residues. CDR1 MNHNS and CDR2 SASEGT come from the germline V gene. Trimming stripped 0 bases from V and 7 bases from J, with 13 bases between. The DNA of the CDR3 is TGTGCCAGCAGTGAAGCGACACAGGGAAGCCAGCCCCAGCATTTT. As protein: CASSEATQGSQPQHF.

V is TRBV6-4 and J is TRBJ2-1, with 11 nucleotides matching TRBD2. Losses at the gene ends were 4 bases for V and 5 bases for J; bases not matched to a gene: 1. Germline values: CDR1 MRHNA, CDR2 SNTAGT. This CDR3 is built from 14 residues. The CDR3 loop is CASSVAGGDNEQFF. In DNA, the CDR3 is TGTGCCAGCAGTGTAGCGGGAGGGGACAATGAGCAGTTCTTC.

The chain recombines TRBV7-6 with TRBJ2-5; 8 bases align to TRBD2. The germline gives CDR1 SGHVS, CDR2 FNYEAQ. The CDR3 length is 17 residues. Germline trimming cut 1 base from V and 1 base from J; bases unmatched to any gene: 8. The chain's CDR3 is CASSLEAWRGVQETQYF. CDR3 bases: TGTGCCAGCAGCTTAGAAGCTTGGCGGGGGGTCCAAGAGACCCAGTACTTC.

V and J are TRBV5-6 and TRBJ2-7, with D perhaps assigned TRBD1 or TRBD2 (7 bases each). Germline CDR1 reads SGHDT; CDR2 reads YYEEEE. The CDR3 is made up of 16 amino acids. The germline V and J ends were trimmed by 4 bases and 3 bases, with 20 bases remaining between them. In DNA, the CDR3 is TGTGCCAGCAGCGATTGGGGGGGACAGTCTATCTACGAGCAGTACTTC. Protein: CASSDWGGQSIYEQYF.

V usage is TRBV2 and J usage is TRBJ1-4; 11 bases map to TRBD1. The CDR3 consists of 17 residues. V lost 5 bases to trimming and J lost 7 bases; unmatched junction nucleotides: 12. Per germline, CDR1 SNHLY and CDR2 FYNNEI. The CDR3 loop is CASSPGTGGRSVEKLFF. The CDR3 region has the DNA TGTGCCAGCAGTCCCGGGACAGGGGGTCGAAGCGTTGAAAAACTGTTTTTT.

The chain is built from TRBV15 and TRBJ2-3; D is possibly TRBD2 (7 bases). Germline lookup yields CDR1 LNHNV and CDR2 YYDKDF (reference sequence). The CDR3 is made up of 13 amino acids. Trimming cost V 8 bases and J 1 base, with 10 bases left between them. The CDR3 protein is CATRGGRTDTQYF. The CDR3 DNA follows: TGTGCCACCCGCGGGGGCCGCACAGATACGCAGTATTTT. Full variable domain (remainder filled in from reference TRBV15 and TRBJ2-3): DAMVIQNPRYQVTQFGKPVTLSCSQTLNHNVMYWYQQKSSQAPKLLFHYYDKDFNNEADTPDNFQSRRPNTSFCFLDIRSPGLGDTAMYLCATRGGRTDTQYFGPGTRLTVL.

The chain carries TRBV29-1 and TRBJ1-1; 9 bases are shared with TRBD1. The germline CDR1 and CDR2 sequences are SQVTM and ANQGSEA. Germline trimming cut 5 bases from V and 6 bases from J; bases unmatched to any gene: 4. This CDR3 is built from 12 residues. CDR3: CSVNRGQSEAFF. CDR3 sequence (DNA): TGCAGCGTTAACAGGGGGCAATCTGAAGCTTTCTTT.

The chain couples TRBV5-1 to TRBJ1-2; a possible D gene is TRBD1 (5 bases). The CDR3 has 13 amino acids. Trimming removed 3 bases at V and 3 bases at J, with 9 bases between. Per the germline V gene, CDR1 is SGHRS and CDR2 is YFSETQ. The CDR3 nucleotides read TGCGCCAGCAGCTATGACAGCTACTATGGCTACACCTTC. Residues: CASSYDSYYGYTF.

V usage is TRBV29-1 and J usage is TRBJ2-3; D is possibly TRBD2 (6 bases). Germline CDR1 reads SQVTM; CDR2 reads ANQGSEA. With 5 bases removed from V and 4 bases from J, the gap between germline ends came to 16 bases. This CDR3 spans 14 amino acids. Here the CDR3 reads CSVRPGLRADTQYF. The CDR3 DNA sequence: TGCAGCGTTAGGCCGGGACTTAGGGCAGATACGCAGTATTTT.

V usage is TRBV11-3 and J usage is TRBJ2-1, with a possible D match to TRBD2 (5 bases). V was clipped by 0 bases and J by 6 bases, with 15 bases between them. Germline V gene data show CDR1 as SGHNT and CDR2 as YENEEA. The CDR3 is 16 amino acids. The DNA for the CDR3 is TGTGCCAGCAGCTTAGATCAACTAGTTCGAGGCAATGAGCAGTTCTTC. Translation gives CASSLDQLVRGNEQFF.

The genes are TRBV7-2 and TRBJ2-1; TRBD2 agrees at 9 bases. This CDR3 has 17 residues. The germline CDR1 and CDR2 sequences are SGHTA and FQGNSA. The V and J ends lost 5 bases and 9 bases, in that order; junction bases with no gene match: 17. CDR3 in amino acids: CASSLLLGGGGAGEQFF. The CDR3 nucleotides read TGTGCCAGCAGCCTCCTCCTCGGGGGCGGGGGGGCCGGTGAGCAGTTCTTC.

The genes are TRBV18 and TRBJ1-1; D is perhaps TRBD1 (5 bases). This CDR3 has 14 amino acids. The germline CDR1 and CDR2 sequences are KGHSH and LQKENI. V was shortened by 4 bases and J by 1 base, with 10 bases between the two germline ends. The CDR3 DNA is TGTGCCAGCTCACGGGGACGAACGAACACTGAAGCTTTCTTT. Its protein is CASSRGRTNTEAFF.

This rearrangement joins TRBV3-1 (or the pseudogene TRBV3-2) to TRBJ1-5; D ambiguous. CDR3 length: 17 amino acids. V shed 5 bases and J shed 5 bases, with 22 bases lying between them. Germline lookup yields CDR1 LGHDT and CDR2 YNNKEL (reference sequence). The chain's CDR3 is CASSSGTPILHHQPQHF. The CDR3 nucleotides are TGTGCCAGCAGCAGCGGCACTCCCATTTTGCATCATCAGCCCCAGCATTTT.

This clone has only one observation. The genes are TRBV19 and TRBJ1-5; the D gene is possibly TRBD1 (6 bases). The CDR3 contains 15 residues. V was trimmed by 3 bases and J by 4 bases, leaving 13 bases between them. Per germline, CDR1 LNHDA and CDR2 SQIVND (reference sequence). This CDR3 is CASSIRTVRNQPQHF. The CDR3 DNA sequence: TGTGCCAGTAGTATTCGGACAGTAAGGAATCAGCCCCAGCATTTT.

V and J are TRBV3-1 (or the pseudogene TRBV3-2) and TRBJ1-3; no reliable D call. This CDR3 is built from 14 residues. In germline, CDR1 is LGHDT, CDR2 YNNKEL (reference sequence). V was trimmed by 2 bases and J by 0 bases, leaving 5 bases between them. CDR3 residues: CASSQTNSGNTIYF. The CDR3 bases are TGTGCCAGCAGCCAAACAAACTCTGGAAACACCATATATTTT.

Here the CDR3 reads CASSDPTPGNEQFF. CDR3 DNA sequence: TGTGCCAGCAGTGACCCGACCCCAGGCAATGAGCAGTTCTTC. The gene calls are TRBV2 and TRBJ2-1; D gene unclear. The CDR3 has 14 residues. V dropped 3 bases and J dropped 6 bases, with 12 bases sitting between them. Germline CDR1 and CDR2: SNHLY and FYNNEI.

In DNA form, the CDR3 reads TGTGCCAGCAGTGAATGGGCAGGGTTGGATGGCTACACCTTC. Translating it yields CASSEWAGLDGYTF. The chain has TRBV25-1 and TRBJ1-2; D is possibly TRBD1 (5 bases). The germline CDR1 and CDR2 sequences are MGHDK and SYGVNS. Trimming took off 1 base at V and 6 bases at J, with 12 bases between the two ends. The CDR3 has 14 amino acids.

The J gene is TRBJ2-7, the V gene TRBV2, with D uncertain. The CDR3 spans 14 residues. V shed 3 bases and J shed 0 bases, with 9 bases lying between them. CDR1 is SNHLY and CDR2 is FYNNEI in the germline V gene. The CDR3 coding sequence is TGTGCCAGCAGTGATTACTCTAGCTCCTACGAGCAGTACTTC. Its protein is CASSDYSSSYEQYF.

Only a few counts were recorded for this clone. The chain carries TRBV4-1 and TRBJ1-2, with D uncertain. The CDR3 contains 14 residues. Germline V lookup: CDR1 MGHRA, CDR2 YSYEKL. V was cut by 3 bases and J by 2 bases, with 10 bases left in between. The CDR3 here is CASSHEGRNYGYTF. DNA for the CDR3: TGCGCCAGCAGCCATGAAGGCAGGAACTATGGCTACACCTTC.

The rearrangement joins TRBV5-1 to TRBJ2-1, with D perhaps matching TRBD2 (6 bases). V lost 2 bases to trimming and J lost 6 bases, with 9 bases between them. This CDR3 has 13 amino acids. Germline lookup yields CDR1 SGHRS and CDR2 YFSETQ. The CDR3 here is CASSFGGINEQFF. CDR3 bases: TGCGCCAGCAGCTTTGGGGGGATCAATGAGCAGTTCTTC.

The chain links TRBV3-1 (or the pseudogene TRBV3-2) to TRBJ1-2, with a tentative D call TRBD1 (5 bases). V gave up 4 bases and J gave up 6 bases, with 6 bases separating them. The CDR3 sequence is 11 residues long. Germline values: CDR1 LGHDT, CDR2 YNNKEL (reference sequence). The CDR3 protein is CASSPGHGYTF. Here the CDR3 DNA reads TGTGCCAGCAGCCCAGGGCATGGCTACACCTTC.

This clone was observed a single time. The chain employs TRBV14 and TRBJ1-4; D may be TRBD1 (5 bases). The germline V gene has CDR1 SGHDN and CDR2 FVKESK. The CDR3 has 16 amino acids. V dropped 5 bases and J dropped 8 bases, with 21 bases sitting between them. The CDR3 nucleotides are TGTGCCAGCAGCTCGTTGGGACCTGCCGGGGGGGAAAAACTGTTTTTT. Amino acids: CASSSLGPAGGEKLFF.